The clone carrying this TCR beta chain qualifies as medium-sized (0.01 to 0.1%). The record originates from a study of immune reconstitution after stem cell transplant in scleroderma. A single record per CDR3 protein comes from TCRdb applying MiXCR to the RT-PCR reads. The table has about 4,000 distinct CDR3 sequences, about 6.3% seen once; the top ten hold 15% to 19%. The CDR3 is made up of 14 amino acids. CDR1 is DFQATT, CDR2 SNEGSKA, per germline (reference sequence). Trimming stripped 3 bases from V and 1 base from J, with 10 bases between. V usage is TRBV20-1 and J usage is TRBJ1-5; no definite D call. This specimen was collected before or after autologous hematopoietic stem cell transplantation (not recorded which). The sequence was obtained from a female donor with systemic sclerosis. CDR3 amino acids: CSAREGYSNQPQHF. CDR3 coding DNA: TGCAGTGCTAGGGAAGGGTACAGCAATCAGCCCCAGCATTTT.